These T cell receptor beta chains were read from a single sample in a study of blood T cell repertoires in COVID-19. Repertoires were generated with immunoSEQ multiplex PCR, while TCRdb's copy carries only in-frame clones and drops some. The table has 200,000 to 250,000 clones, roughly 90% seen once. Material: peripheral blood. The receptors originated from a woman aged 60-75 years with acute or convalescent COVID-19. Each CDR3 is given with its conserved first and last residue. D genes are given only for firm matches. Rows give clone size only sometimes, using once, few, many, or a class for an expanded clone.

size,J,D,V,DNA,CDR3
once,TRBJ1-6,NA,TRBV28,TGTGCCAGCAACCAGTGGAGGTCACCCCTCCACTTT,CASNQWRSPLHF
NA,TRBJ1-6,TRBD1,TRBV6-5,TGTGCCAGCAGGGAGACAGGGGAGAATTCACCCCTCCACTTT,CASRETGENSPLHF
NA,TRBJ1-3,TRBD1,TRBV4-2,TGTGCCAGCAGCCAAAGTTTGGCAGGGGGCGGAAACACCATATATTTT,CASSQSLAGGGNTIYF
NA,TRBJ2-1,NA,TRBV27,TGTGCCAGCAGTCGGGAGGCGTCAAGGGGGTTCAATGAGCAGTTCTTC,CASSREASRGFNEQFF
NA,TRBJ1-4,NA,TRBV6-5,TGTGCCAGCAGTTTGGTTAGGGGGGAAAAACTGTTTTTT,CASSLVRGEKLFF
NA,TRBJ1-2,TRBD1,TRBV2,TGTGCCAGCACCAAATCGACAGGGGCACTGGGTGGCTACACCTTC,CASTKSTGALGGYTF
NA,TRBJ2-7,NA,TRBV4-1,TGCGCCAGCAGCCCCGAACTTTCTTACGAGCAGTACTTC,CASSPELSYEQYF
NA,TRBJ2-5,TRBD1,TRBV5-1,TGCGCCAGCAGCATACCCGGGACAGGGGAAGAGACCCAGTACTTC,CASSIPGTGEETQYF
NA,TRBJ1-5,NA,TRBV15,TGTGCCACCAGCAGAGATTTCGGCAGGGAAGATCAGCCCCAGCATTTT,CATSRDFGREDQPQHF
once,TRBJ2-1,TRBD2,TRBV7-9,TGTGCCAGCAGCCCCGGGGGAGCGGGGGGGCCAAATGAGCAGTTCTTC,CASSPGGAGGPNEQFF
NA,TRBJ1-2,TRBD1,TRBV27,TGTGCCAGCAGTTCGACTCGACAGGGGAGAAGAGGGGGCTATGGCTACACCTTC,CASSSTRQGRRGGYGYTF
NA,TRBJ1-1,NA,TRBV7-9,TGTGCCAGCAGTTTCGCCCCGGGAGGAGAAGCTTTCTTT,CASSFAPGGEAFF
NA,TRBJ2-7,NA,TRBV21-1,TGTGCCAGCAGCAGGGACAGCCCCTACGAGCAGTACTTC,CASSRDSPYEQYF
NA,TRBJ1-3,NA,TRBV4-2,TGTGCCAGCAGCCGGACAATGGGTGGAAACACCATATATTTT,CASSRTMGGNTIYF
NA,TRBJ1-3,TRBD1,TRBV25-1,TGTGCCAGCATTGACAGGGAGGCCTCTGGAAACACCATATATTTT,CASIDREASGNTIYF
NA,TRBJ1-1,TRBD1,TRBV5-1,TGCGCCAGCAGCTTCCGGGACAGAAACACTGAAGCTTTCTTT,CASSFRDRNTEAFF
NA,TRBJ1-2,NA,TRBV10-1,TGCGCCAGCAGTACGGTACAGGGTGGGTATGGCTACACCTTC,CASSTVQGGYGYTF
NA,TRBJ2-5,TRBD1,TRBV7-2,TGTGCCAGCAGCCCCCAAACAGGGGTATTCCAAGAGACCCAGTACTTC,CASSPQTGVFQETQYF
NA,TRBJ2-7,NA,TRBV6-1,TGTGCCAGCAGTGACCTACAGGGACCACAGTACTTC,CASSDLQGPQYF
NA,TRBJ1-1,NA,TRBV2,TGTGCCAGCAGACCCCGACAGATGAACACTGAAGCTTTCTTT,CASRPRQMNTEAFF
NA,TRBJ1-5,NA,TRBV3-1/TRBV3-2,TGTGCCAGCAGCTCAGGGACTAATAGCAATCAGCCCCAGCATTTT,CASSSGTNSNQPQHF
few,TRBJ2-1,TRBD2,TRBV11-2,TGTGCCAGCGCCCGACTAGCTGTTTACAATGAGCAGTTCTTC,CASARLAVYNEQFF
NA,TRBJ2-5,TRBD2,TRBV19,TGTGCCAGTACCGAGCGGGGGGGCCGAGAGACCCAGTACTTC,CASTERGGRETQYF
NA,TRBJ2-7,NA,TRBV29-1,TGCAGCGTTGGTCAAGGGGGTGGCGAGCAGTACTTC,CSVGQGGGEQYF
NA,TRBJ1-3,TRBD1,TRBV7-9,TGTGCCAGCAGCTCGCAGGGACAGCCTGGAAACACCATATATTTT,CASSSQGQPGNTIYF
NA,TRBJ2-4,TRBD1,TRBV7-2,TGTGCCAGCAGCTTACAGTGGACAGGTGCCAAAAACATTCAGTACTTC,CASSLQWTGAKNIQYF
NA,TRBJ2-7,TRBD2,TRBV6-2/TRBV6-3,TGTGCCAGCAGTCCCGAACTAGCGAGATTCTACGAGCAGTACTTC,CASSPELARFYEQYF
NA,TRBJ1-3,NA,TRBV28,TGTGCCAGCAGTTTTGAGTCAGCGTACTCTGGAAACACCATATATTTT,CASSFESAYSGNTIYF
NA,TRBJ1-1,TRBD1,TRBV5-1,TGCGCCAGCAGCGTACGGACAGGAGGACAACACACTGAAGCTTTCTTT,CASSVRTGGQHTEAFF